This is a list of T cell receptor beta chains from one sample in a study of blood T cell repertoires in COVID-19. Method: immunoSEQ multiplex PCR; TCRdb's copy keeps in-frame clones and lacks some. The data hold about 250,000 clones, with approximately 89% observed a single time. The sample comprised peripheral blood. The source is a woman aged 25 to 45 with COVID-19, enrolled during active disease. Each CDR3 is given with its conserved first and last residue. Each record gives: J gene, clone size, V gene, D gene, CDR3 protein, CDR3 DNA. D genes are given only for firm matches. The listing skips clone size in some rows; elsewhere it reads once, few, many or a size class.

TRBJ1-2 . TRBV10-3 TRBD1 CAIRPTGINGYTF TGTGCCATCAGGCCGACAGGGATTAATGGCTACACCTTC
TRBJ2-7 . TRBV5-1 . CASSLSADYEQYF TGCGCCAGCAGCTTGTCTGCAGACTACGAGCAGTACTTC
TRBJ1-6 many TRBV23-1 . CASSRQKNSPLHF TGCGCCAGCAGTCGGCAGAAGAATTCACCCCTCCACTTT
TRBJ1-6 few TRBV6-2/TRBV6-3 TRBD1 CASSYSLRGPKSSYNSPLHF TGTGCCAGCAGTTACTCGCTGAGGGGGCCCAAGAGCTCCTATAATTCACCCCTCCACTTT
TRBJ2-7 once TRBV6-5 . CASIHSGVSYEQYF TGTGCCAGCATCCATTCGGGGGTCTCCTACGAGCAGTACTTC
TRBJ2-7 . TRBV19 TRBD1 CASSADRGTYEQYF TGTGCCAGTAGTGCGGACAGGGGGACGTACGAGCAGTACTTC
TRBJ1-1 . TRBV11-2 TRBD1 CASSLATGMNTEAFF TGTGCCAGCAGCTTAGCGACAGGGATGAACACTGAAGCTTTCTTT
TRBJ1-1 few TRBV2 TRBD1 CASSDQGGGGTEAFF TGTGCCAGCAGTGACCAAGGGGGCGGCGGCACTGAAGCTTTCTTT
TRBJ2-7 . TRBV6-2/TRBV6-3 TRBD1 CASSYSRDRGYYEQYF TGTGCCAGCAGTTACTCGAGGGACAGGGGGTACTACGAGCAGTACTTC
TRBJ2-1 . TRBV11-3 TRBD2 CASSFGGWGGADEQFF TGTGCCAGCAGCTTCGGCGGGTGGGGGGGTGCGGATGAGCAGTTCTTC
TRBJ1-5 . TRBV19 . CASSIDAGYNQPQHF TGTGCCAGTAGTATAGACGCAGGTTACAATCAGCCCCAGCATTTT
TRBJ1-1 . TRBV12-3/TRBV12-4 . CASSRGTNTEAFF TGTGCCAGCAGCCGCGGGACGAACACTGAAGCTTTCTTT
TRBJ1-1 . TRBV10-2 . CASSVMYGDTEAFF TGCGCCAGCAGTGTAATGTACGGGGACACTGAAGCTTTCTTT
TRBJ2-7 . TRBV6-4 TRBD2 CASSRRMASGCWAEQYF TGTGCCAGCAGCCGGCGTATGGCTAGCGGTTGCTGGGCCGAGCAGTACTTC
TRBJ1-5 . TRBV18 . CASSPEKTNQPQHF TGTGCCAGCTCACCAGAGAAAACCAATCAGCCCCAGCATTTT
TRBJ1-5 once TRBV6-2/TRBV6-3 . CASSYGPIGVIQPQHF TGTGCCAGCAGTTACGGTCCGATCGGGGTCATCCAGCCCCAGCATTTT
TRBJ2-1 . TRBV5-5 TRBD2 CASSPGTTPLNEQFF TGTGCCAGCAGCCCCGGGACTACGCCCCTCAATGAGCAGTTCTTC
TRBJ1-1 once TRBV14 . CASSQEIFLGQGNTEAFF TGTGCCAGCAGCCAAGAGATTTTCCTAGGGCAGGGGAACACTGAAGCTTTCTTT
TRBJ2-1 . TRBV25-1 TRBD2 CASSDLKLAGTVEQFF TGTGCCAGCAGTGATTTGAAACTAGCGGGAACGGTTGAGCAGTTCTTC
TRBJ2-3 . TRBV15 TRBD2 CATSRTRGRAGEDTQYF TGTGCCACCAGCAGAACGCGGGGGAGGGCCGGTGAAGATACGCAGTATTTT
TRBJ2-2 . TRBV10-3 TRBD1 CAIQTTRGPNTGELFF TGTGCCATCCAAACTACCAGGGGGCCCAACACCGGGGAGCTGTTTTTT
TRBJ2-5 . TRBV9 . CASSVGWGQETQYF TGTGCCAGCAGCGTAGGTTGGGGGCAGGAGACCCAGTACTTC
TRBJ1-4 once TRBV29-1 . CSVVDRTNEKLFF TGCAGCGTTGTAGACAGGACTAATGAAAAACTGTTTTTT
TRBJ2-2 . TRBV15 . CATSIRSTGELFF TGTGCCACCAGTATCCGGTCAACCGGGGAGCTGTTTTTT
TRBJ1-1 . TRBV14 . CASSQDLRGYTEAFF TGTGCCAGCAGCCAAGATCTTAGGGGTTACACTGAAGCTTTCTTT
TRBJ2-1 . TRBV5-1 . CASSRTAEVRNEQFF TGCGCCAGCAGCCGAACAGCGGAGGTCCGGAATGAGCAGTTCTTC
TRBJ1-3 . TRBV5-4 TRBD1 CASSRTSGQAGNTIYF TGTGCCAGCAGCCGGACCTCGGGACAGGCTGGAAACACCATATATTTT
TRBJ1-5 . TRBV2 . CASNLRGRPEQPQHF TGTGCCAGCAACCTAAGGGGCAGGCCTGAACAGCCCCAGCATTTT
TRBJ2-5 . TRBV27 TRBD2 CASSPASGRATQYF TGTGCCAGCAGCCCGGCTAGCGGGAGGGCCACCCAGTACTTC
TRBJ1-2 . TRBV2 . CASRGGVERSYGYTF TGTGCCAGCAGGGGCGGGGTGGAGCGGAGCTATGGCTACACCTTC
TRBJ1-5 . TRBV4-2 . CASSHTLRERGNQPQHF TGTGCCAGCAGCCATACTCTCCGGGAAAGAGGCAATCAGCCCCAGCATTTT
TRBJ1-4 . TRBV15 . CATSSLGPQGGKLFF TGTGCCACCAGCAGTCTTGGTCCCCAGGGTGGTAAACTGTTTTTT